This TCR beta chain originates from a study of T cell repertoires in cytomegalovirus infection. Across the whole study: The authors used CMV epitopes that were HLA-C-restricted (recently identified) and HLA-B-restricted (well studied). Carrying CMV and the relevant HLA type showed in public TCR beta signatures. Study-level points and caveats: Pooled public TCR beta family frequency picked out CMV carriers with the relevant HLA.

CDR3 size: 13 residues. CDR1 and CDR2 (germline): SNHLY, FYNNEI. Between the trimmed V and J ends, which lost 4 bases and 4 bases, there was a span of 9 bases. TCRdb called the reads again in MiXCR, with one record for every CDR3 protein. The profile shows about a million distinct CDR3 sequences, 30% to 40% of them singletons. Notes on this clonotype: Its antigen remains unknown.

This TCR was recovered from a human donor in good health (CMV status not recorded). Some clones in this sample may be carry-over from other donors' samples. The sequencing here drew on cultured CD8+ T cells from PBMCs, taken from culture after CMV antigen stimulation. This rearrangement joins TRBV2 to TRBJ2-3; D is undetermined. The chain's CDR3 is CASSVRSPDTQYF. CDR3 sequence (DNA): TGTGCCAGCAGTGTTCGCAGTCCAGATACGCAGTATTTT.